The present T cell receptor beta chain was sequenced within a study of CD8 T cells in Susac syndrome. Germline V gives CDR1 ENHRY, CDR2 SYGVKD. The CDR3 length is 14 residues. Germline trimming cut 9 bases from V and 4 bases from J; bases unmatched to any gene: 3. CD8+ and CD4+ T cells from blood underwent TCR beta sequencing. Healthy donors acted as controls, with matching for age and sex. Negative magnetic isolation gave CD8+ and CD4+ cells; FACS enriched CD8+ TEMRA. cDNA came from about 0.5 to 1 ug RNA primed by random hexamers. Across 54 Vbeta and 13 Jbeta, TCR beta CDR3 was amplified with immunoSEQ multiplex PCR. TCRdb re-analysed the immunoSEQ multiplex PCR reads in MiXCR, keeping a single row per CDR3 protein. The repertoire includes 120,000 to 150,000 distinct CDR3 sequences, roughly 95% of them detected once, and 0.084% sits in the top ten.

The source of this sequence is a human donor in good health. The chain joins TRBV10-3 to TRBJ2-3; 14 nucleotides agree with TRBD2. Input material: CD4+ T cells from PBMCs. CDR3 DNA: TGTGCCATTAGACTAGCGGGAGGGTCAGATACGCAGTATTTT. This sequence encodes CAIRLAGGSDTQYF.